These 10 T cell receptor beta chains were all obtained from the same sample, sequenced in a study of cytomegalovirus exposure and HLA in healthy donors. The study ran its PCR with 60 Vbeta and 13 Jbeta primers. The protocol was immunoSEQ multiplex PCR, while the TCRdb copy is restricted to in-frame clones and leaves out a portion. This table holds some 130,000 clones, roughly three quarters found once. Material for sequencing was PBMCs. These receptors were taken from a man aged 35 to 55 in good health and CMV-seronegative.

The V gene is TRBV7-8, the J gene TRBJ2-7, with D perhaps TRBD1 (6 bases). This CDR3 contains 17 residues. V was cut by 4 bases and J by 1 base, with 20 bases left in between. Per the germline V gene, CDR1 is SGHVS and CDR2 is FQNEAQ. The CDR3, as DNA: TGTGCCAGCAGCTCAAACCCCTTGACAGGCCTGTCCTACGAGCAGTACTTC. The encoded protein is CASSSNPLTGLSYEQYF.

The count of this clone is one. The chain carries TRBV19 and TRBJ1-2, with D tentatively TRBD1 (6 bases). Trimming removed 6 bases at V and 3 bases at J, with 11 bases between. The CDR3 is 13 amino acids. Germline-derived CDR1 and CDR2 are LNHDA and SQIVND (reference sequence). The CDR3 bases are TGTGCCAGTAGCGCTCGACAGGACTATGGCTACACCTTC. It specifies CASSARQDYGYTF.

V gene TRBV5-1 combines with J gene TRBJ1-1, with 8 positions matching TRBD1. The CDR3 loop spans 15 amino acids. CDR1 and CDR2 (germline): SGHRS, YFSETQ. V shed 3 bases and J 3 bases; nucleotides not matched to a gene: 7. CDR3 loop: CASSSPGGLDTEAFF. Here the CDR3 DNA reads TGCGCCAGCAGCTCCCCAGGGGGCTTAGACACTGAAGCTTTCTTT.

The chain is built from TRBV7-8 and TRBJ1-3; TRBD1 matches 7 bases. CDR3 size: 15 residues. With 6 bases clipped from V and 9 bases from J, the junction kept 14 bases outside the gene matches. Germline CDR1 reads SGHVS; CDR2 reads FQNEAQ. Here the CDR3 reads CASSPTIDRAITIYF. CDR3 in DNA: TGTGCCAGCAGTCCTACAATAGACAGGGCCATCACCATATATTTT.

V is TRBV19 and J is TRBJ1-5; TRBD1 might be the D (5 bases). Trimming removed 2 bases from V and 9 bases from J, with 20 bases in between. CDR1 is LNHDA, CDR2 SQIVND, per germline (reference sequence). The CDR3 runs to 16 residues. The CDR3 sequence: CASSIIGARGEMPQHF. In DNA, the CDR3 is TGTGCCAGTAGTATAATTGGGGCTCGGGGGGAAATGCCCCAGCATTTT. Full variable domain (rest looked up from reference TRBV19 and TRBJ1-5): DGGITQSPKYLFRKEGQNVTLSCEQNLNHDAMYWYRQDPGQGLRLIYYSQIVNDFQKGDIAEGYSVSREKKESFPLTVTSAQKNPTAFYLCASSIIGARGEMPQHFGDGTRLSIL.

This chain uses TRBV10-3 with TRBJ2-7; a weak D match, TRBD2 (6 bases). Per the germline V gene, CDR1 is ENHRY and CDR2 is SYGVKD. V dropped 6 bases and J dropped 5 bases, with 17 bases sitting between them. The CDR3 is 14 amino acids. CDR3 DNA sequence: TGTGCCATCAGAGCGGGCCTAACCCAGGACGAGCAGTACTTC. Encoded protein: CAIRAGLTQDEQYF.

The chain is built from TRBV2 and TRBJ1-6; possible D gene TRBD1, 5 bases. The CDR3 consists of 15 residues. V dropped 7 bases and J dropped 3 bases, with 13 bases sitting between them. Germline lookup yields CDR1 SNHLY and CDR2 FYNNEI. CDR3 amino acids: CASTSRGDYNSPLHF. The CDR3 DNA is TGTGCCAGCACTTCTAGGGGCGACTATAATTCACCCCTCCACTTT.

The rearrangement joins TRBV7-9 to TRBJ1-4; weak D call: TRBD1 (6 bases). V lost 7 bases, J lost 5 bases, and 14 bases lay in between. CDR3 length equals 14 residues. Germline loops: CDR1 SEHNR, CDR2 FQNEAQ (reference sequence). CDR3 sequence reads: CASNIQGSNEKLFF. DNA of the CDR3: TGTGCCAGCAACATACAGGGCTCGAATGAAAAACTGTTTTTT.

This clone has only one observation. The gene calls are TRBV30 and TRBJ1-2; 7 bases are shared with TRBD1. Looked up from germline, CDR1 is GTSNPN and CDR2 is SVGIG (reference sequence). V shed 2 bases and J 3 bases; nucleotides not matched to a gene: 9. This CDR3 has 15 amino acids. CDR3 amino acids: CAWSIVPGGDYGYTF. The CDR3 DNA follows: TGTGCCTGGAGTATAGTCCCAGGGGGAGACTATGGCTACACCTTC.

This chain links TRBV5-1 with TRBJ2-1; D is possibly TRBD2 (5 bases). The ends were cut back, 0 bases at V and 0 bases at J, with 10 bases in the middle. The germline CDR1 and CDR2 sequences are SGHRS and YFSETQ. The CDR3 loop spans 16 amino acids. Here the CDR3 reads CASSLVGESSYNEQFF. The CDR3 DNA is TGCGCCAGCAGCTTGGTCGGGGAGAGCTCCTACAATGAGCAGTTCTTC.